The 25 T cell receptor beta chains below come from one sample, sequenced in a study of cytomegalovirus exposure and HLA in healthy donors. Only in-frame clones appear in the TCRdb table, and some are missing; sequencing was by immunoSEQ multiplex PCR. The sample records under 200,000 clones, 84% being singletons. Specimen: PBMCs. The origin of the receptors is a man younger than 30 in good health and CMV-seropositive.

The V gene is TRBV7-9, the J gene TRBJ2-1, with a tentative D call TRBD2 (5 bases). The CDR3 extends over 14 amino acids. The V end was cut by 10 bases, the J end by 3 bases, with 16 bases between. Germline CDR1 reads SEHNR; CDR2 reads FQNEAQ (reference sequence). CDR3 sequence (DNA): TGTGCCACCCCTCAGTCTAGCCGCTACAATGAGCAGTTCTTC. It specifies CATPQSSRYNEQFF.

The chain couples TRBV6-5 to TRBJ1-4; D uncertain. Germline values: CDR1 MNHEY, CDR2 SVGAGI. The germline V and J ends were trimmed by 2 bases and 8 bases, with 15 bases remaining between them. The CDR3 length is 15 residues. In nucleotides, the CDR3 is TGTGCCAGCAGTTACGGTGCAGGCCATGGAGAAAAACTGTTTTTT. It specifies CASSYGAGHGEKLFF.

The J gene is TRBJ1-5, the V gene TRBV28; 7 nucleotides agree with TRBD1. CDR1 is MDHEN and CDR2 is SYDVKM in the germline V gene. This CDR3 has 14 amino acids. Unmatched junction bases numbered 5, after V lost 6 bases and J lost 3 bases. As DNA, the CDR3 is TGTGCCAGCAGACCGACAGGGAACAATCAGCCCCAGCATTTT. Translating it yields CASRPTGNNQPQHF.

This chain connects TRBV14 to TRBJ2-6; 7 nucleotides match TRBD1. V dropped 6 bases and J dropped 4; count of bases not matched to a gene: 6. Germline-derived CDR1 and CDR2 are SGHDN and FVKESK. The CDR3 sequence is 15 residues long. The CDR3: CASRLTGAGANVLTF. For the CDR3, the DNA is TGTGCCAGCAGACTAACAGGGGCGGGGGCCAACGTCCTGACTTTC.

The chain uses TRBV19 and TRBJ1-5; 9 bases agree with TRBD1. From germline, CDR1 is LNHDA and CDR2 SQIVND (reference sequence). V shed 5 bases, J shed 5 bases, and the junction held 4 bases outside the gene matches. The CDR3 sequence is 14 residues long. The DNA of the CDR3 is TGTGCCAGTAGTGTGGGACAGGGTTATCAGCCCCAGCATTTT. Translated, it gives CASSVGQGYQPQHF. The full variable domain, completed using reference TRBV19 and TRBJ1-5, is DGGITQSPKYLFRKEGQNVTLSCEQNLNHDAMYWYRQDPGQGLRLIYYSQIVNDFQKGDIAEGYSVSREKKESFPLTVTSAQKNPTAFYLCASSVGQGYQPQHFGDGTRLSIL.

The chain carries TRBV5-4 and TRBJ2-2; 7 bases line up with TRBD2. The CDR3 runs to 17 residues. Per the germline V gene, CDR1 is SGHNT and CDR2 is YYREEE (reference sequence). V shed 0 bases, J shed 2 bases, and the junction held 7 bases outside the gene matches. The CDR3 DNA sequence: TGTGCCAGCAGCTTGGATGGGGCGGGGGTAAACACCGGGGAGCTGTTTTTT. It codes for CASSLDGAGVNTGELFF.

The chain is built from TRBV7-2 and TRBJ2-3; 7 bases match TRBD2. The CDR3 is 13 amino acids. Germline CDR1 SGHTA, CDR2 FQGNSA. The trim removed 5 bases at V and 5 bases at J, leaving 4 bases unmatched. The CDR3 sequence: CASSPLAGDTQYF. DNA of the CDR3: TGTGCCAGCAGCCCCTTAGCGGGAGATACGCAGTATTTT. Supplemented by reference TRBV7-2 and TRBJ2-3, the full variable domain reads GAGVSQSPSNKVTEKGKDVELRCDPISGHTALYWYRQSLGQGLEFLIYFQGNSAPDKSGLPSDRFSAERTGGSVSTLTIQRTQQEDSAVYLCASSPLAGDTQYFGPGTRLTVL.

The rearrangement uses TRBV29-1 and TRBJ2-1; tentative D call: TRBD1 (6 bases). The ends were cut back, 3 bases at V and 7 bases at J, with 13 bases in the middle. This CDR3 is built from 13 residues. Germline-derived CDR1 and CDR2 are SQVTM and ANQGSEA. The CDR3 loop reads CSVEPGVGNEQFF. Here the CDR3 DNA reads TGCAGCGTTGAGCCAGGGGTTGGAAATGAGCAGTTCTTC.

This sequence joins TRBV28 and TRBJ1-3, with 9 bases fitting TRBD1. CDR1 is MDHEN and CDR2 is SYDVKM in the germline V gene. The V segment lost 2 bases and the J segment 8 bases; nucleotides outside the gene matches: 10. The CDR3 is 16 amino acids. CDR3: CASSLDLTGGLHTIYF. In DNA, the CDR3 is TGTGCCAGCAGTTTAGACCTGACAGGGGGTTTACACACCATATATTTT.

This clone was recorded once. This chain uses TRBV29-1 with TRBJ2-7; TRBD2 matches 8 bases. CDR1 and CDR2 from the germline V gene are SQVTM and ANQGSEA. The CDR3 covers 13 residues. The V gene end was trimmed by 4 bases and the J gene end by 2 bases; junction bases not matched to a gene: 4. CDR3 loop: CSVVGRATYEQYF. As DNA, the CDR3 is TGCAGCGTTGTCGGGAGGGCGACCTACGAGCAGTACTTC.

This sequence joins TRBV9 and TRBJ1-2; D possibly corresponds to TRBD1 (5 bases). The CDR3 covers 14 residues. V gave up 0 bases and J gave up 8 bases, with 14 bases separating them. CDR1 and CDR2 from the germline V gene are SGDLS and YYNGEE. The CDR3, as DNA: TGTGCCAGCAGCGTAGCGGGGGTTGTGGGGGGCTACACCTTC. The encoded protein is CASSVAGVVGGYTF.

The rearrangement uses TRBV28 and TRBJ1-1; tentatively, D is TRBD1 (5 bases). CDR1 MDHEN and CDR2 SYDVKM come from the germline V gene. The CDR3 runs 15 residues. V shed 5 bases and J shed 1 base, with 14 bases lying between them. The CDR3 sequence is CASSTPRGGNTEAFF. Here the CDR3 DNA reads TGTGCCAGCAGTACCCCTCGCGGGGGGAACACTGAAGCTTTCTTT.

The chain combines TRBV7-2 with TRBJ2-7; tentative D call: TRBD2 (6 bases). The CDR3 runs to 17 residues. V was cut by 5 bases and J by 0 bases, with 20 bases left in between. Per germline, CDR1 SGHTA and CDR2 FQGNSA. The CDR3 DNA follows: TGTGCCAGCAGCAGGGGTAGCGGCGGGTGGGACTCCTACGAGCAGTACTTC. Encoded protein: CASSRGSGGWDSYEQYF.

The chain carries TRBV6-4 and TRBJ2-3, with 7 bases identical to TRBD2. The J segment lost 2 bases and the V segment lost 5 bases, leaving 7 bases of the junction unmatched. Germline V gene lookup returns CDR1 MRHNA and CDR2 SNTAGT. This CDR3 has 15 residues. The CDR3 DNA is TGTGCCAGCAGTCCCGGGACTACCCACACAGATACGCAGTATTTT. Protein: CASSPGTTHTDTQYF.

The chain employs TRBV29-1 and TRBJ1-2, with a possible D match to TRBD1 (6 bases). Trimming pared 4 bases from V and 4 bases from J, leaving 19 bases between. CDR3 length: 15 amino acids. Germline CDR1 and CDR2: SQVTM and ANQGSEA. CDR3 in amino acids: CSVGVSADSGYGYTF. In DNA form, the CDR3 reads TGCAGCGTTGGTGTGTCTGCGGACAGTGGCTATGGCTACACCTTC.

This clone was recorded only once. The chain carries TRBV6-6 and TRBJ1-2; no firm D call. V gave up 6 bases and J gave up 8 bases, with 16 bases separating them. CDR1 is MNHNY, CDR2 SVGAGI, per germline (reference sequence). The CDR3 loop spans 13 amino acids. CDR3 in amino acids: CASRIDPGNGYTF. The CDR3 DNA follows: TGTGCCAGCAGGATTGACCCAGGCAACGGCTACACCTTC.

This clone appeared once. The V and J genes are TRBV5-7 and TRBJ2-5; 8 bases fit TRBD1. TRBV5-7 is identified as an open reading frame with a role that is uncertain. With V trimmed by 2 bases and J by 6 bases, 15 bases remained unmatched. The CDR3 extends over 17 amino acids. The chain's CDR3 is CASSLRRGRGSDKTQYF. For the CDR3, the DNA is TGTGCCAGCAGCTTACGCAGGGGGCGCGGGTCTGACAAGACCCAGTACTTC.

The V and J genes are TRBV5-6 and TRBJ2-3, with a tentative D call TRBD2 (6 bases). Trimming pared 3 bases from V and 4 bases from J, leaving 6 bases between. The CDR3 spans 12 residues. In germline, CDR1 is SGHDT, CDR2 YYEEEE. In nucleotides, the CDR3 is TGTGCCAGCAGCTGGGGGGCAGATACGCAGTATTTT. Translation: CASSWGADTQYF.

This chain joins TRBV6-1 and TRBJ1-5, with D uncertain. The CDR3 consists of 15 residues. V lost 3 bases and J lost 6, with 15 bases in between. The germline CDR1 and CDR2 sequences are MNHNS and SASEGT. Written as DNA, the CDR3 is TGTGCCAGCAGTGACCCTTGGGCCCGAAGTCAGCCCCAGCATTTT. Protein product: CASSDPWARSQPQHF.

This sequence joins TRBV6-5 and TRBJ1-2, with TRBD1 matching 8 bases. The CDR3 is 15 residues long. Losses at the gene ends were 5 bases for V and 3 bases for J; bases not matched to a gene: 8. CDR1 is MNHEY and CDR2 is SVGAGI in the germline V gene. CDR3: CASSPRTGSYYGYTF. The DNA for the CDR3 is TGTGCCAGCAGTCCGCGGACAGGGTCTTACTATGGCTACACCTTC.

This sequence joins TRBV30 and TRBJ2-2; maybe TRBD1 (6 bases). The CDR3 runs to 15 residues. Germline loops: CDR1 GTSNPN, CDR2 SVGIG (reference sequence). V was cut by 3 bases and J by 5 bases, with 16 bases left in between. The CDR3 DNA is TGTGCCTGGAGCCGGGACACCCTAAGGACCGGGGAGCTGTTTTTT. Translated, it gives CAWSRDTLRTGELFF.

This clone was counted between two and nine times. At the DNA level, this CDR3 is encoded by other sequences in the same sample as well. The rearrangement uses TRBV30 and TRBJ2-7, with D perhaps matching TRBD2 (6 bases). The CDR3 length is 12 residues. The V end was cut by 0 bases, the J end by 5 bases, with 8 bases between. Germline V gene lookup returns CDR1 GTSNPN and CDR2 SVGIG (reference sequence). CDR3 in DNA: TGTGCCTGGAGTGTTGGAGGGGACGAGCAGTACTTC. It yields the protein CAWSVGGDEQYF.

The CDR3 DNA reads TGTGCCAGTAGCGGGGAGGCGGCAGATACGCAGTATTTT. As protein: CASSGEAADTQYF. This rearrangement joins TRBV6-4 to TRBJ2-3; 8 nucleotides match TRBD2. The germline CDR1 and CDR2 sequences are MRHNA and SNTAGT. The CDR3 contains 13 residues. V lost 9 bases and J lost 4; bases outside the gene matches: 6.

The chain links TRBV27 to TRBJ2-2, with TRBD2 matching 12 bases. Germline V CDR1 and CDR2: MNHEY, SMNVEV (reference sequence). CDR3 size: 20 residues. With V trimmed by 6 bases and J by 0 bases, 14 bases remained unmatched. CDR3 DNA sequence: TGTGCCAGCAGCCGGTCACCCCCCGGACTAGCGGGACCGAACACCGGGGAGCTGTTTTTT. Its translation: CASSRSPPGLAGPNTGELFF.

The chain uses TRBV28 and TRBJ2-1; tentative D call: TRBD2 (7 bases). Germline V lookup: CDR1 MDHEN, CDR2 SYDVKM. V was trimmed by 6 bases and J by 8 bases, leaving 20 bases between them. The CDR3 is 15 amino acids. The CDR3 spells CASSLGGGPYYEQFF. CDR3 in DNA: TGTGCCAGCAGCCTAGGGGGAGGGCCGTATTATGAGCAGTTCTTC.